This T cell receptor (beta chain) was sequenced for a study of T-cell memory formation after mild COVID-19. This clonotype was counted only a few times. One entry per CDR3 protein, called by TCRdb with MiXCR from the 5' RACE reads. The data hold approximately 570,000 distinct CDR3 sequences, with roughly 17% observed a single time. V was pared by 0 bases and J by 0 bases, with 11 bases of the junction left unmatched. Germline-derived CDR1 and CDR2 are LGHNA and YSLEER. This CDR3 has 19 residues. The receptor comes from an adult woman who had mild COVID-19 (a few samples of this study predate the infection). Cell type and time point are not known. The sample taken for sequencing was PBMCs or a T cell subset sorted from them (not recorded which). The chain recombines TRBV4-3 with TRBJ2-1; 7 bases align to TRBD2. Here the CDR3 reads CASSQDLREGEISYNEQFF. The CDR3, as DNA: TGCGCCAGCAGCCAAGATCTCAGGGAGGGAGAGATCTCCTACAATGAGCAGTTCTTC.